The 14 T cell receptor beta chains below come from one sample, sequenced in a study of metastatic and nonmetastatic thyroid tumors. Thyroid surgery was preceded by no treatment in any patient. TCRdb re-called the PCR reads with MiXCR. The top ten hold 11% of the sample, which has 85,000 to 100,000 clones, roughly 13% seen once. Specimen: blood. The receptors originated from a female donor with papillary thyroid cancer or a benign thyroid nodule (not recorded which). Some clones in this sample may be carry-over from other donors' samples.

This clone was recorded many times. The chain has TRBV6-1 and TRBJ2-5, with 8 positions matching TRBD2. CDR3 length equals 15 residues. Germline V lookup: CDR1 MNHNS, CDR2 SASEGT. The trim removed 3 bases at V and 4 bases at J, leaving 7 bases unmatched. Written as DNA, the CDR3 is TGTGCCAGCAGTGAGGGGACTAGTCGCGGAGAGACCCAGTACTTC. This gives the protein CASSEGTSRGETQYF.

This clone showed up many times. This chain connects TRBV20-1 to TRBJ1-4; D gene unclear. The CDR3 is 13 amino acids. V lost 1 base and J 8 bases, leaving 11 bases between the germline ends. Germline CDR1 is DFQATT and CDR2 is SNEGSKA (reference sequence). The CDR3 coding sequence is TGCAGTGCTAGAGTAAAGGGAGGGGAAAAACTGTTTTTT. Its translation is CSARVKGGEKLFF.

This clone was seen ten or more times. This rearrangement joins TRBV5-1 to TRBJ2-3; 8 bases are a match to TRBD2. The CDR3 sequence is 16 residues long. V was pared by 3 bases and J by 2 bases, with 8 bases of the junction left unmatched. The V gene's germline CDR1 is SGHRS and CDR2 YFSETQ. The CDR3 sequence: CASSSGTSGATDTQYF. The CDR3 DNA follows: TGCGCCAGCAGCTCGGGTACTAGCGGTGCCACAGATACGCAGTATTTT. Variable domain in full (rest from reference TRBV5-1 and TRBJ2-3): KAGVTQTPRYLIKTRGQQVTLSCSPISGHRSVSWYQQTPGQGLQFLFEYFSETQRNKGNFPGRFSGRQFSNSRSEMNVSTLELGDSALYLCASSSGTSGATDTQYFGPGTRLTVL.

The chain employs TRBV20-1 and TRBJ2-7; possible D gene TRBD2, 5 bases. Deletions cut 3 bases from V and 2 bases from J, with 14 bases between. CDR3 size: 14 residues. Per the germline V gene, CDR1 is DFQATT and CDR2 is SNEGSKA (reference sequence). The CDR3 is CSASWTAPPYEQYF. In nucleotides, the CDR3 is TGCAGTGCTAGCTGGACTGCCCCTCCCTACGAGCAGTACTTC.

This clone has a count of ten or more. The rearrangement links TRBV20-1 to TRBJ2-5; TRBD2 matches at 12 bases. Germline trimming cut 7 bases from V and 4 bases from J; bases unmatched to any gene: 1. The length of the CDR3 is 12 residues. CDR1 and CDR2 from the germline V gene are DFQATT and SNEGSKA (reference sequence). CDR3 in amino acids: CSELAGGETQYF. In DNA form, the CDR3 reads TGCAGTGAACTAGCGGGAGGAGAGACCCAGTACTTC.

This clone was seen ten or more times. This chain links TRBV20-1 with TRBJ2-1, with D tentatively TRBD2 (5 bases). From germline, CDR1 is DFQATT and CDR2 SNEGSKA (reference sequence). This CDR3 has 15 amino acids. V shed 1 base and J shed 0 bases, with 10 bases lying between them. The CDR3 coding sequence is TGCAGTGCTAGAGGCATCAGCGGCTCCTACAATGAGCAGTTCTTC. Translated, it gives CSARGISGSYNEQFF.

This clone was seen repeatedly, ten times or more. V gene TRBV7-2 combines with J gene TRBJ2-7, with D perhaps matching TRBD1 or TRBD2 (5 bases each). Trimming stripped 7 bases from V and 1 base from J, with 14 bases between. Germline CDR1 SGHTA, CDR2 FQGNSA. This CDR3 has 14 residues. CDR3 coding DNA: TGTGCCAGCACCAAAAACTGGGGGTCCTACGAGCAGTACTTC. Protein sequence: CASTKNWGSYEQYF.

The sample holds many counts of this clone. The chain uses TRBV15 and TRBJ1-4; maybe TRBD1 (6 bases). V lost 1 base, J lost 10 bases, and 19 bases lay in between. CDR1 and CDR2 from the germline V gene are LNHNV and YYDKDF (reference sequence). The CDR3 has 16 amino acids. CDR3 amino acids: CATSRGEGGADRKLFF. The CDR3 nucleotides read TGTGCCACCAGCAGAGGTGAGGGGGGCGCCGACAGAAAACTGTTTTTT. Full variable domain (remainder filled in from reference TRBV15 and TRBJ1-4): DAMVIQNPRYQVTQFGKPVTLSCSQTLNHNVMYWYQQKSSQAPKLLFHYYDKDFNNEADTPDNFQSRRPNTSFCFLDIRSPGLGDTAMYLCATSRGEGGADRKLFFGSGTQLSVL.

Of note for this clone: A much larger clone sits a single nucleotide away, making a read error possible. The chain is built from TRBV20-1 and TRBJ2-5; D may be TRBD1 (7 bases). V lost 5 bases and J lost 2, with 18 bases in between. CDR3 size: 15 residues. From germline, CDR1 is DFQATT and CDR2 SNEGSKA (reference sequence). The CDR3 nucleotides are TGCAGTGCTCAAGGAGGGAGGACAGGTCAAGAGACCCAGTACTTC. Encoded protein: CSAQGGRTGQETQYF.

This clone occurred a few times. For the CDR3, the DNA is TGTGCCAGCAGTGGGGACCCTAATCAGCCCCAGCATTTT. It specifies CASSGDPNQPQHF. This chain links TRBV6-1 with TRBJ1-5; tentative D call: TRBD1 (5 bases). The germline V and J ends were trimmed by 4 bases and 4 bases, with 8 bases remaining between them. This CDR3 has 13 residues. In germline, CDR1 is MNHNS, CDR2 SASEGT.

This clone was detected many times. This chain joins TRBV20-1 and TRBJ2-6; D unresolved. Per germline, CDR1 DFQATT and CDR2 SNEGSKA (reference sequence). V was shortened by 7 bases and J by 0 bases, with 19 bases between the two germline ends. This CDR3 region has 17 residues. CDR3 in DNA: TGCAGTGGTCCGCCTTGGACCGACCGCTCTGGGGCCAACGTCCTGACTTTC. Translating gives CSGPPWTDRSGANVLTF.

This clone appeared many times. CDR3: CASYPARSGLAGAPGEQYF. CDR3 DNA sequence: TGCGCCAGCTACCCCGCCCGATCGGGACTAGCGGGAGCCCCGGGTGAGCAGTACTTC. The chain combines TRBV5-1 with TRBJ2-7, with TRBD2 matching 14 bases. Germline loops: CDR1 SGHRS, CDR2 YFSETQ. V gave up 7 bases and J gave up 7 bases; unmatched junction bases: 22. The CDR3 sequence is 19 residues long. The complete variable domain, with remaining parts taken from reference TRBV5-1 and TRBJ2-7, reads KAGVTQTPRYLIKTRGQQVTLSCSPISGHRSVSWYQQTPGQGLQFLFEYFSETQRNKGNFPGRFSGRQFSNSRSEMNVSTLELGDSALYLCASYPARSGLAGAPGEQYFGPGTRLTVT.

This clone was counted ten times or more. This chain connects TRBV20-1 to TRBJ2-3; 13 bases align to TRBD2. V dropped 3 bases and J dropped 4; count of bases not matched to a gene: 10. Germline-derived CDR1 and CDR2 are DFQATT and SNEGSKA (reference sequence). The CDR3 contains 17 residues. The CDR3 nucleotides read TGCAGTGCTAGCCCACTAGCGGGAGGGCCCCTCGCAGATACGCAGTATTTT. Translated: CSASPLAGGPLADTQYF.

This clone was detected ten times or more. The chain joins TRBV7-2 to TRBJ2-5; 7 bases fit TRBD1. V gave up 5 bases and J gave up 1 base; unmatched junction bases: 7. The CDR3 consists of 15 residues. The germline V gene has CDR1 SGHTA and CDR2 FQGNSA. The CDR3 DNA reads TGTGCCAGCAGCCCCCCCTGGGACAGCCAAGAGACCCAGTACTTC. Its protein product is CASSPPWDSQETQYF.